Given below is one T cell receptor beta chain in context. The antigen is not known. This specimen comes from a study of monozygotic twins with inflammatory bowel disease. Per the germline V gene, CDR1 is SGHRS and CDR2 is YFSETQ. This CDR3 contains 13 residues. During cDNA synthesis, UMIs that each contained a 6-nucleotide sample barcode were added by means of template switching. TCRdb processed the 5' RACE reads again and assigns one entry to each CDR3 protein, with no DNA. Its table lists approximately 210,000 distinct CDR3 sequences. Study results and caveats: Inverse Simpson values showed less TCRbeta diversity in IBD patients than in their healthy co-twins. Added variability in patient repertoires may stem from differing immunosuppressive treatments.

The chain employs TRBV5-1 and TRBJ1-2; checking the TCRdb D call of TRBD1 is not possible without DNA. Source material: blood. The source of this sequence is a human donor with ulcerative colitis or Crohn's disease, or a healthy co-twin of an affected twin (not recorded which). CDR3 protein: CASSDGHSYGYTF.